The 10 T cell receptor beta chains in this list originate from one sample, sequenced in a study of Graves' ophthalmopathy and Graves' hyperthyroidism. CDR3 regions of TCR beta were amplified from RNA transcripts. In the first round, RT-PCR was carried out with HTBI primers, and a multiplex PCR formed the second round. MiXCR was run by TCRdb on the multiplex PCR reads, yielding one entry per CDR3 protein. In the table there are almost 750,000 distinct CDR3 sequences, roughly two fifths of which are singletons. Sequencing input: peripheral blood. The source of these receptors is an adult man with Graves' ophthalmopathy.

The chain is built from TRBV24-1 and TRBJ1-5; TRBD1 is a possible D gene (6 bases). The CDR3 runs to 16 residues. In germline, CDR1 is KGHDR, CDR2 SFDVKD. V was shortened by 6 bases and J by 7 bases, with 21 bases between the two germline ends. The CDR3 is CATSTRGWAGVQPQHF. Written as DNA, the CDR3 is TGTGCCACCAGTACCCGCGGCTGGGCAGGGGTACAGCCCCAGCATTTT.

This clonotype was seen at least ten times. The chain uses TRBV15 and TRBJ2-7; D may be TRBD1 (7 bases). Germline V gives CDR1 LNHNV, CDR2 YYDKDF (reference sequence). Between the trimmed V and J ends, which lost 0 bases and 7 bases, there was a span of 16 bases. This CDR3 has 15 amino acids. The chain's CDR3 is CATSRDMEGAREQYF. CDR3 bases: TGTGCCACCAGCAGAGATATGGAGGGGGCGCGTGAGCAGTACTTC. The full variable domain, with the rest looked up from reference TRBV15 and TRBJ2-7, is DAMVIQNPRYQVTQFGKPVTLSCSQTLNHNVMYWYQQKSSQAPKLLFHYYDKDFNNEADTPDNFQSRRPNTSFCFLDIRSPGLGDTAMYLCATSRDMEGAREQYFGPGTRLTVT.

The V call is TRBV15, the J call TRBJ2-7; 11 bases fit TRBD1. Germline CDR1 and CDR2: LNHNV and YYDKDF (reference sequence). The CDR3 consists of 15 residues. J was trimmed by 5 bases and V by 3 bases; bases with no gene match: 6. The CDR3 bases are TGTGCCACCAGCAGTCCCGGGACAGGGGGTAACGAGCAGTACTTC. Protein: CATSSPGTGGNEQYF.

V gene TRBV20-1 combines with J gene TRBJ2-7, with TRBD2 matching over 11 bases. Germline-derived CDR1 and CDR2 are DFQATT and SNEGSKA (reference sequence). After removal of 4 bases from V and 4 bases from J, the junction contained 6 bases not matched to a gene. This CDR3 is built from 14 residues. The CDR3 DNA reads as TGCAGTGCTATCCGCGGGACTAGCGGTTACGAGCAGTACTTC. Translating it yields CSAIRGTSGYEQYF.

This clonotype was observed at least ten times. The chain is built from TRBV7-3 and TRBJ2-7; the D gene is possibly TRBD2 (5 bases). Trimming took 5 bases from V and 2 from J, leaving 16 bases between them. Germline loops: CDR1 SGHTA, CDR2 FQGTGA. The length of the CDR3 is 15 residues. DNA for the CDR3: TGTGCCAGCAGCGAAGAGGGCAGCGGACCCTACGAGCAGTACTTC. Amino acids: CASSEEGSGPYEQYF.

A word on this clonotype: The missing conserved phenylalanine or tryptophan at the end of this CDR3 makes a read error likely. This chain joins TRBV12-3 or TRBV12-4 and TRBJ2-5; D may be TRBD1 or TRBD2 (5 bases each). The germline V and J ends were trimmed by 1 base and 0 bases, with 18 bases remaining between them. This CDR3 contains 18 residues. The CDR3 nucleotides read TGTGCCAGCAGTTTAGGTCGCCGGGACGTGGTCTACCAAGAGACCCAGTACGTC. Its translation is CASSLGRRDVVYQETQYV.

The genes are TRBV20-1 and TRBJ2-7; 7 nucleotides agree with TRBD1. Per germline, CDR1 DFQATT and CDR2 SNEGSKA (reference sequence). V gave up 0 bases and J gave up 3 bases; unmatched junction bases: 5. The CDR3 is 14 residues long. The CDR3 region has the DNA TGCAGTGCTAGAGATATGGACAGGTACTACGAGCAGTACTTC. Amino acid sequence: CSARDMDRYYEQYF.

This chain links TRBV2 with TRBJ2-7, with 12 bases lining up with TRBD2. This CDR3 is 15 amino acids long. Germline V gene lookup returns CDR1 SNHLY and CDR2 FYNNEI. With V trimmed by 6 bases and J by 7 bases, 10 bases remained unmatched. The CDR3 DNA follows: TGTGCCAGCAGGCGCCGACTAGCGGGAGATGAAGAGCAGTACTTC. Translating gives CASRRRLAGDEEQYF.

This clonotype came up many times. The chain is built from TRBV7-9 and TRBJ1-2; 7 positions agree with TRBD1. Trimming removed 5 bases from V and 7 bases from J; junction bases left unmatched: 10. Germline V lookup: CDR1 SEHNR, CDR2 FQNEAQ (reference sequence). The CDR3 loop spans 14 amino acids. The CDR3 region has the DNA TGTGCCAGCAGCGACAGCGACAGGGAAGGTGGCTACACCTTC. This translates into CASSDSDREGGYTF.

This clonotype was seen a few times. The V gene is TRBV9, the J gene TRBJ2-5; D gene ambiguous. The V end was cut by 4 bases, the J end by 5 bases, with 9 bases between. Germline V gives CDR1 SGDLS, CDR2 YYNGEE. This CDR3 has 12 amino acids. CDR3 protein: CASSPDSETQYF. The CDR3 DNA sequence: TGTGCCAGCAGCCCCGACTCCGAGACCCAGTACTTC.